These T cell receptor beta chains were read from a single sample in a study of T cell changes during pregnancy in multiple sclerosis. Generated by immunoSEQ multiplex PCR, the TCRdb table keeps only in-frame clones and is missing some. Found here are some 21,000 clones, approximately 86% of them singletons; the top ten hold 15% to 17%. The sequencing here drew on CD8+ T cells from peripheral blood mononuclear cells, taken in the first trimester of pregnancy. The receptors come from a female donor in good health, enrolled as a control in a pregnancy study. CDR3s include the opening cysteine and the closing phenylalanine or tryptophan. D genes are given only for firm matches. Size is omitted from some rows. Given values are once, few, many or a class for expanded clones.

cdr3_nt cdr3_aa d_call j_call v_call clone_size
TGTGCCAGCAGCCTAGGACCGAGGGAGAATGGCTACACCTTC CASSLGPRENGYTF . TRBJ1-2 TRBV7-9 .
TGTGCCAGCAGCCCCTCAAGGAAGGGGGTGCCCTACGAGCAGTACTTC CASSPSRKGVPYEQYF . TRBJ2-7 TRBV9 .
TGTGCCAGCAGCCCCGGAGGAGATACGCAGTATTTT CASSPGGDTQYF . TRBJ2-3 TRBV7-2 .
TGTGCCAGCAGCTTGTTAGCGAACACCGGGGAGCTGTTTTTT CASSLLANTGELFF . TRBJ2-2 TRBV5-4 .
TGTGCCAGCAGCTTCCGACTAGCGGGTTACACCGGGGAGCTGTTTTTT CASSFRLAGYTGELFF TRBD2 TRBJ2-2 TRBV7-2 .
TGTGCCAGCGACAGGGGGCGAGACACAGATACGCAGTATTTT CASDRGRDTDTQYF TRBD1 TRBJ2-3 TRBV6-1 .
TGTGCCAGCAGCTTAGCACAGGGGGTGCTTTGGGAGCTGTTTTTT CASSLAQGVLWELFF TRBD1 TRBJ2-2 TRBV7-8 .
TGTGCCAGCAGTGCAGGGGCGAACACTGAAGCTTTCTTT CASSAGANTEAFF . TRBJ1-1 TRBV2 .
TGTGCCAGCAGTTACTCGGGGGGGTCGTTCTACGAGCAGTACTTC CASSYSGGSFYEQYF TRBD2 TRBJ2-7 TRBV6-5 .
TGTGCCAGTAGTTCGACAGGGTTAAAGTCTGGCTATGGCTACACCTTC CASSSTGLKSGYGYTF TRBD1 TRBJ1-2 TRBV19 .
TGTGCCAGCAGCTTGGCCAACCGGGAGAACACTGAAGCTTTCTTT CASSLANRENTEAFF . TRBJ1-1 TRBV5-6 .
TGTGCCAGCAGCTCAGGGGGCCTAGGCACTGAAGCTTTCTTT CASSSGGLGTEAFF TRBD1 TRBJ1-1 TRBV6-4 .
TGTGCCAGCAGCTCTACCTTGGGGGGAGAGGTCTACAATGAGCAGTTCTTC CASSSTLGGEVYNEQFF . TRBJ2-1 TRBV11-2 .
TGTGCCAGTAGCCCCGGACAGGGAAACTATGGCTACACCTTC CASSPGQGNYGYTF TRBD1 TRBJ1-2 TRBV19 once
TGTGCCAGCAGTGCAGGACCGGGATGGAATAATTCACCCCTCCACTTT CASSAGPGWNNSPLHF . TRBJ1-6 TRBV6-1 .
TGTGCCAGCAGTTACTCGCGGGGGGACGGCATATATTTT CASSYSRGDGIYF . TRBJ1-3 TRBV6-5 .
TGTGCCGGGTCACCAGGGGGCGCGTACGAGCAGTACTTC CAGSPGGAYEQYF TRBD1 TRBJ2-7 TRBV7-9 .
TGTGCCAGCAGTGAAGCAAGGACAGGGCAAGAGACCCAGTACTTC CASSEARTGQETQYF TRBD1 TRBJ2-5 TRBV6-1 .
TGTGCCAGCAGCGTCGGGGGGATGAATCAGCCCCAGCATTTT CASSVGGMNQPQHF . TRBJ1-5 TRBV9 .
TGTGCCAGCAGTGCCCGGGTAGACCTAGTGGATACGCAGTATTTT CASSARVDLVDTQYF . TRBJ2-3 TRBV6-4 .
TGTGCCAGCAGCGTAGCTACGAGAGAAGTGGGGGGGAACACCGGGGAGCTGTTTTTT CASSVATREVGGNTGELFF . TRBJ2-2 TRBV9 .
TGTGCCAGCAGCTCTTACCAAGAGACCCAGTACTTC CASSSYQETQYF . TRBJ2-5 TRBV7-9 .
TGTGCCAGCAGCCAAAGACAGGGTGGGGACACTGAAGCTTTCTTT CASSQRQGGDTEAFF TRBD1 TRBJ1-1 TRBV4-2 .
TGTGCCAGCAGCCAAGTCCTTTTCCGAGACAGGGTCAATCAGCCCCAGCATTTT CASSQVLFRDRVNQPQHF TRBD1 TRBJ1-5 TRBV14 .
TGCGCCAGCAGCCAAGATTGGTCCGGGACATACGGCAATGAGCAGTTCTTC CASSQDWSGTYGNEQFF . TRBJ2-1 TRBV4-3 .
TGTGCCAGCAGCGCGGTGGCGGGGGGGCTCTACAATGAGCAGTTCTTC CASSAVAGGLYNEQFF TRBD2 TRBJ2-1 TRBV9 once
TGTGCCAGCAGTTACGGACAGGGCCACGAGCAGTACTTC CASSYGQGHEQYF TRBD1 TRBJ2-7 TRBV6-6 few
TGTGCCTGGAGTGGGGGGACAGGGACCACTGAAGCTTTCTTT CAWSGGTGTTEAFF TRBD1 TRBJ1-1 TRBV30 .
TGTGCCAGCAGTGCCTCTGAGGGGGGGAATGAAAAACTGTTTTTT CASSASEGGNEKLFF . TRBJ1-4 TRBV6-4 .
TGTGCCAGCAGTGACTCTTCCCGCCAGGTGAATGAGCAGTTCTTC CASSDSSRQVNEQFF . TRBJ2-1 TRBV6-4 .
TGTGCCAGCGGGGAGGTAACAGGCTATGGCTACACCTTC CASGEVTGYGYTF . TRBJ1-2 TRBV4-2 .
TGTGCCAGCAGCCCCTTGGCCGGTAGCGGGAGCCCAGATACGCAGTATTTT CASSPLAGSGSPDTQYF TRBD2 TRBJ2-3 TRBV7-2 .
TGTGCCAGCAGTGGACTCATGAACACTGAAGCTTTCTTT CASSGLMNTEAFF . TRBJ1-1 TRBV6-5 .
TGTGCCAGCAGTGAAGAGTCAGGGGGCACCGGGGAGCTGTTTTTT CASSEESGGTGELFF TRBD1 TRBJ2-2 TRBV6-1 many
TGTGCCAGCAGTCTAGGGGACTATAATGAGCAGTTCTTC CASSLGDYNEQFF TRBD2 TRBJ2-1 TRBV6-5 .
TGTGCCTGGAGTGCACTGTCAGGAGGGCCTAATGAAAAACTGTTTTTT CAWSALSGGPNEKLFF . TRBJ1-4 TRBV30 .
TGTGCCAGCAGTTCTCTGAGGGGGACAGGGCTGAACACTGAAGCTTTCTTT CASSSLRGTGLNTEAFF TRBD1 TRBJ1-1 TRBV28 .
TGTGCCAGCAGCTTGGGGACAGGTTCCCAGTACTTC CASSLGTGSQYF TRBD1 TRBJ2-4 TRBV5-6 .
TGTGCCACCAGCAGGCCTACTAGCGGGAGATCCTACGAGCAGTACTTC CATSRPTSGRSYEQYF TRBD2 TRBJ2-7 TRBV15 once
TGTGCTAGTGGACTGGACAGGAGCCAAGAGACCCAGTACTTC CASGLDRSQETQYF TRBD1 TRBJ2-5 TRBV12-5 .
TGTGCCAGCAGTTACTCGACAGGGGTCGACGAGCAGTACTTC CASSYSTGVDEQYF TRBD1 TRBJ2-7 TRBV6-6 few
TGTGCCAGCAGCAGGGGAGAACCCTACGAGCAGTACTTC CASSRGEPYEQYF . TRBJ2-7 TRBV28 .
TGTGCCAGCAGCTCCCGACTAGCGGCCAAAAACATTCAGTACTTC CASSSRLAAKNIQYF TRBD2 TRBJ2-4 TRBV7-9 .
TGTGCCAGCAGCTTGGGGGCGAACACTGAAGCTTTCTTT CASSLGANTEAFF . TRBJ1-1 TRBV7-9 .
TGTGCCAGCAGCCAAATCATGTCCTACGAGCAGTACTTC CASSQIMSYEQYF . TRBJ2-7 TRBV14 .
TGTGCCAGCAGTCTAGCGGGAGGCCGGGAGCTGTTTTTT CASSLAGGRELFF TRBD2 TRBJ2-2 TRBV27 .
TGTGCCAGCAGTTACCCGGGACAGGGCTACGAGCAGTACTTC CASSYPGQGYEQYF TRBD1 TRBJ2-7 TRBV7-2 .
TGTGCCAGCAGCCCTTGGACAGGGGGTAGCACTGAAGCTTTCTTT CASSPWTGGSTEAFF TRBD1 TRBJ1-1 TRBV9 .
TGTGCAGAAAGGGGGAATGATAATCAGCCCCAGCATTTT CAERGNDNQPQHF . TRBJ1-5 TRBV28 .
TGTGCCAGCAGCGTTATGATTTCCGACAGGGTGGGAAATTCACCCCTCCACTTT CASSVMISDRVGNSPLHF TRBD1 TRBJ1-6 TRBV7-6 .
TGTGCCAGCAGCCCAGAGGGGGATTCCTACAATGAGCAGTTCTTC CASSPEGDSYNEQFF . TRBJ2-1 TRBV6-4 few
TGCGCCAGCGAAGATACAGGGCCCTTAGAAGAAAAACTGTTTTTT CASEDTGPLEEKLFF . TRBJ1-4 TRBV10-1 .
TGTGCCAGCAGCGTCGAGGGGGGGACCGGGGCCAACGTCCTGACTTTC CASSVEGGTGANVLTF . TRBJ2-6 TRBV7-2 .
TGTGCCAGCAGTGACGTCTCTTGGCATTTT CASSDVSWHF . TRBJ1-5 TRBV6-1 .
TGTGCCAGCAAAATCGGGACAGGGGACTATGGCTACACCTTC CASKIGTGDYGYTF TRBD1 TRBJ1-2 TRBV6-5 .
TGTGCCAGCAGTGAAGTGGCGGGAGCGGTCGGGGAGCTGTTTTTT CASSEVAGAVGELFF TRBD2 TRBJ2-2 TRBV6-1 .
TGTGCCAGCAGTGAGCGGGGCCTCTCTGGGGCCAACGTCCTGACTTTC CASSERGLSGANVLTF . TRBJ2-6 TRBV6-1 .
TGTGCCAGCAGCCGGGGGGGGACAGGGGGCTATGACGAGCAGTACTTC CASSRGGTGGYDEQYF TRBD1 TRBJ2-7 TRBV11-3 .
TGTGCCACCAGCAGAGATCGGGGGTCGAACACTGAAGCTTTCTTT CATSRDRGSNTEAFF . TRBJ1-1 TRBV15 .